The 23 T cell receptor beta chains reported below all come from one sample, sequenced in a study of OX40 agonist ivuxolimab in advanced cancers. TCRdb's table, derived via immunoSEQ multiplex PCR, lists solely in-frame clones and lacks some. The sample lists 60,000 to 70,000 clones, 75% to 90% occurring once. Source: CD4+ or CD8+ T cells sorted from blood, taken in a trial of the OX40 agonist ivuxolimab. Source of these receptors: an adult with an advanced solid tumor such as melanoma, head and neck, liver or kidney cancer.

This chain joins TRBV5-1 and TRBJ2-1; D gene uncertain. The CDR3 is made up of 12 amino acids. CDR1 and CDR2 from the germline V gene are SGHRS and YFSETQ. Trimming left V 2 bases short and J 6 bases short, with 6 bases between. The CDR3, as DNA: TGCGCCAGCAGCTTACCTGCCAATGAGCAGTTCTTC. Protein product: CASSLPANEQFF. Supplemented by reference TRBV5-1 and TRBJ2-1, the full variable domain reads KAGVTQTPRYLIKTRGQQVTLSCSPISGHRSVSWYQQTPGQGLQFLFEYFSETQRNKGNFPGRFSGRQFSNSRSEMNVSTLELGDSALYLCASSLPANEQFFGPGTRLTVL.

This clone was counted only a few times. The CDR3 DNA follows: TGTGCCAGCAGCCAGGAGGGCCTGGAAGAGACCCAGTACTTC. Translating it yields CASSQEGLEETQYF. This chain links TRBV5-4 with TRBJ2-5; D is possibly TRBD2 (6 bases). The CDR3 has 14 residues. The germline V and J ends were trimmed by 4 bases and 3 bases, with 13 bases remaining between them. Germline V gene sequence: CDR1 SGHNT, CDR2 YYREEE (reference sequence).

The chain links TRBV6-6 to TRBJ1-2, with TRBD1 matching over 11 bases. V lost 5 bases and J lost 4; bases outside the gene matches: 6. CDR1 is MNHNY and CDR2 is SVGAGI in the germline V gene (reference sequence). The CDR3 has 15 residues. The CDR3 loop is CASSTRTGGLYGYTF. As DNA, the CDR3 is TGTGCCAGCAGTACCCGGACAGGGGGCCTCTATGGCTACACCTTC.

The chain carries TRBV4-2 and TRBJ2-2; 9 nucleotides line up with TRBD2. V dropped 1 base and J dropped 7; count of bases not matched to a gene: 10. The CDR3 is made up of 17 amino acids. CDR1 and CDR2 from the germline V gene are LGHNA and YNFKEQ. Here the CDR3 DNA reads TGTGCCAGCAGCCAAGCACTCCTAGCGGGGTTTAACGGGGAGCTGTTTTTT. Its protein product is CASSQALLAGFNGELFF.

The chain has TRBV30 and TRBJ2-1; 9 bases agree with TRBD2. Trimming removed 5 bases from V and 4 bases from J; junction bases left unmatched: 3. Germline-derived CDR1 and CDR2 are GTSNPN and SVGIG (reference sequence). This CDR3 is 13 amino acids long. The CDR3 reads CAWGGGVYNEQFF. Written as DNA, the CDR3 is TGTGCCTGGGGCGGGGGGGTTTACAATGAGCAGTTCTTC.

V usage is TRBV7-9 and J usage is TRBJ1-4; 8 nucleotides agree with TRBD1. Germline CDR1 SEHNR, CDR2 FQNEAQ (reference sequence). This CDR3 has 13 residues. Germline trimming cut 5 bases from V and 8 bases from J; bases unmatched to any gene: 4. CDR3 nucleotide sequence: TGTGCCAGCAGCCCAGGGGGCTTCGAAAAACTGTTTTTT. Encoded protein: CASSPGGFEKLFF.

V gene TRBV29-1 combines with J gene TRBJ2-3; 11 nucleotides match TRBD1. CDR1 SQVTM and CDR2 ANQGSEA come from the germline V gene. The CDR3 totals 15 residues. V lost 7 bases to trimming and J lost 3 bases; unmatched junction nucleotides: 9. CDR3 sequence reads: CSARGQGAPTDTQYF. The CDR3, as DNA: TGCAGCGCCCGCGGACAGGGGGCGCCGACAGATACGCAGTATTTT.

This clone is medium-sized by share. The chain uses TRBV6-1 and TRBJ1-5; D is unclear. V was pared by 8 bases and J by 4 bases, with 18 bases between. The CDR3 has 15 amino acids. CDR1 and CDR2 from the germline V gene are MNHNS and SASEGT. CDR3 coding DNA: TGTGCCAGCGTACCTAGGGCGGGAGTTAATCAGCCCCAGCATTTT. Amino acids: CASVPRAGVNQPQHF.

This chain joins TRBV6-6 and TRBJ2-7; D gene uncertain. The germline V gene encodes CDR1 MNHNY and CDR2 SVGAGI (reference sequence). V lost 10 bases to trimming and J lost 0 bases, with 10 bases between them. The CDR3 covers 12 residues. The CDR3 sequence is CATGLSSYEQYF. The CDR3 DNA reads TGTGCCACGGGCCTTAGCTCCTACGAGCAGTACTTC.

The gene calls are TRBV6-4 and TRBJ2-6; maybe TRBD1 (6 bases). This CDR3 spans 16 amino acids. Germline values: CDR1 MRHNA, CDR2 SNTAGT. The V end was cut by 4 bases, the J end by 0 bases, with 10 bases between. DNA of the CDR3: TGTGCCAGCAGTGGGACAGTCCCCTCTGGGGCCAACGTCCTGACTTTC. This codes for CASSGTVPSGANVLTF.

V usage is TRBV7-2 and J usage is TRBJ1-5; 10 nucleotides agree with TRBD1. V was pared by 5 bases and J by 4 bases, with 5 bases of the junction left unmatched. Germline V gives CDR1 SGHTA, CDR2 FQGNSA. This CDR3 region has 15 residues. CDR3 nucleotide sequence: TGTGCCAGCAGCAGATCGGGACAGGGGAATCAGCCCCAGCATTTT. Translation gives CASSRSGQGNQPQHF. Full variable domain (rest looked up from reference TRBV7-2 and TRBJ1-5): GAGVSQSPSNKVTEKGKDVELRCDPISGHTALYWYRQSLGQGLEFLIYFQGNSAPDKSGLPSDRFSAERTGGSVSTLTIQRTQQEDSAVYLCASSRSGQGNQPQHFGDGTRLSIL.

The chain combines TRBV12-5 with TRBJ2-7; tentatively, D is TRBD1 (6 bases). Trimming took off 1 base at V and 0 bases at J, with 10 bases between the two ends. The CDR3 covers 15 residues. From germline, CDR1 is LGHNT and CDR2 FRNRAP. CDR3 residues: CASGLATGTSYEQYF. CDR3 nucleotide sequence: TGTGCTAGTGGTTTGGCGACAGGTACCTCCTACGAGCAGTACTTC.

About this clone itself: Relative to the germline gene, one junction end is altered; a read error may explain this. The V gene is TRBV7-7, the J gene TRBJ2-1; unclear D gene. Germline CDR1 SSHAT, CDR2 FNYEAQ (reference sequence). CDR3 length: 15 amino acids. This CDR3 reads CASSPGSSGYNEQFF. In nucleotides, the CDR3 is TGTGCTAGCAGCCCTGGCTCGTCGGGTTACAATGAGCAGTTCTTC.

The chain uses TRBV7-9 and TRBJ2-7; no reliable D call. The CDR3 runs to 12 residues. Looked up from germline, CDR1 is SEHNR and CDR2 is FQNEAQ (reference sequence). Trimming left V 5 bases short and J 6 bases short, with 11 bases between. CDR3 protein: CASSPTDPEQYF. Here the CDR3 DNA reads TGTGCCAGCAGCCCTACAGATCCCGAGCAGTACTTC.

This clone has a single count. The gene calls are TRBV6-1 and TRBJ2-3; D gene ambiguous. Germline V gene sequence: CDR1 MNHNS, CDR2 SASEGT. The germline V and J ends were trimmed by 10 bases and 2 bases, with 16 bases remaining between them. The CDR3 spans 14 residues. CDR3 residues: CATKVGSFTDTQYF. The CDR3 DNA follows: TGTGCCACAAAGGTGGGGTCGTTCACAGATACGCAGTATTTT.

The J gene is TRBJ2-2, the V gene TRBV5-5; TRBD2 is a possible D gene (5 bases). The CDR3 runs to 16 residues. Germline V CDR1 and CDR2: SGHKS, YYEKEE (reference sequence). V lost 2 bases, J lost 0 bases, and 11 bases lay in between. CDR3 sequence (DNA): TGTGCCAGCAGCTTTGAGCGGCACGCGAACACCGGGGAGCTGTTTTTT. This codes for CASSFERHANTGELFF.

This rearrangement joins TRBV11-3 to TRBJ2-3; D is possibly TRBD2 (6 bases). This CDR3 has 15 amino acids. Germline CDR1 and CDR2: SGHNT and YENEEA. V was cut by 5 bases and J by 0 bases, with 12 bases left in between. In DNA, the CDR3 is TGTGCCAGCAGCAGCACCGGGACTAGCACAGATACGCAGTATTTT. Its protein is CASSSTGTSTDTQYF.

The chain recombines TRBV7-2 with TRBJ2-7; D gene uncertain. Trimming took 2 bases from V and 5 from J, leaving 4 bases between them. Germline V gene sequence: CDR1 SGHTA, CDR2 FQGNSA. This CDR3 contains 11 residues. CDR3 in amino acids: CASSLFNEQYF. CDR3 coding DNA: TGTGCCAGCAGCTTATTCAACGAGCAGTACTTC.

The chain links TRBV7-9 to TRBJ2-2; 8 bases match TRBD2. J gave up 3 bases and V 5 bases, and 8 bases lay outside the gene matches. This CDR3 spans 16 amino acids. Germline values: CDR1 SEHNR, CDR2 FQNEAQ (reference sequence). CDR3 sequence: CASSPGGGQDTGELFF. The CDR3 nucleotides read TGTGCCAGCAGCCCCGGCGGGGGGCAGGACACCGGGGAGCTGTTTTTT.

The chain uses TRBV10-1 and TRBJ1-4, with D uncertain. The ends were cut back, 3 bases at V and 0 bases at J, with 11 bases in the middle. Germline CDR1 reads WNHNN; CDR2 reads SYGVQD (reference sequence). The CDR3 is 16 amino acids. The CDR3 loop reads CASSDHGAATNEKLFF. The CDR3 DNA reads as TGCGCCAGCAGTGATCACGGAGCTGCAACTAATGAAAAACTGTTTTTT.

This sequence joins TRBV25-1 and TRBJ2-1; 9 nucleotides match TRBD2. Germline trimming cut 5 bases from V and 6 bases from J; bases unmatched to any gene: 5. The CDR3 contains 14 residues. Germline CDR1 is MGHDK and CDR2 is SYGVNS. CDR3 in amino acids: CASSLAGDRNEQFF. CDR3 DNA: TGTGCCAGCAGTTTAGCGGGGGACCGCAATGAGCAGTTCTTC.

The CDR3 region has the DNA TGTGCCAGCAGCGTGAATAGCGGGGATCGGCAAGAAAAACTGTTTTTT. This sequence encodes CASSVNSGDRQEKLFF. The chain links TRBV5-4 to TRBJ1-4, with D unresolved. Looked up from germline, CDR1 is SGHNT and CDR2 is YYREEE (reference sequence). The CDR3 length is 16 residues. The V gene lost 4 bases and the J gene lost 8 bases, with 21 bases spanning the gap.

This clone appeared once. The rearrangement links TRBV19 to TRBJ2-2; D is unclear. The length of the CDR3 is 14 residues. Germline CDR1 and CDR2: LNHDA and SQIVND (reference sequence). V shed 4 bases and J shed 2 bases, with 8 bases lying between them. Here the CDR3 reads CASSKTPNTGELFF. CDR3 DNA: TGTGCCAGTAGTAAGACACCTAACACCGGGGAGCTGTTTTTT.